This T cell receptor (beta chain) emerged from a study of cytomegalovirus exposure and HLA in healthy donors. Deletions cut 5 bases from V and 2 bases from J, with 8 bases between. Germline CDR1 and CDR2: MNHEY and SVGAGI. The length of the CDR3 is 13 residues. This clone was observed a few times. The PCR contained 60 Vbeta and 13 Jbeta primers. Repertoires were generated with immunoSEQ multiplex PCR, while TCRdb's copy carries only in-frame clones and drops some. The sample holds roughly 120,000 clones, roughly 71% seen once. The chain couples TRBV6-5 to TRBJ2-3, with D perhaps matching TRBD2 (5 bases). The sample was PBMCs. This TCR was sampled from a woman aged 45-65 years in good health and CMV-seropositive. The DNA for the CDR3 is TGTGCCAGCAGTCCCCGGGACACAGATACGCAGTATTTT. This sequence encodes CASSPRDTDTQYF.